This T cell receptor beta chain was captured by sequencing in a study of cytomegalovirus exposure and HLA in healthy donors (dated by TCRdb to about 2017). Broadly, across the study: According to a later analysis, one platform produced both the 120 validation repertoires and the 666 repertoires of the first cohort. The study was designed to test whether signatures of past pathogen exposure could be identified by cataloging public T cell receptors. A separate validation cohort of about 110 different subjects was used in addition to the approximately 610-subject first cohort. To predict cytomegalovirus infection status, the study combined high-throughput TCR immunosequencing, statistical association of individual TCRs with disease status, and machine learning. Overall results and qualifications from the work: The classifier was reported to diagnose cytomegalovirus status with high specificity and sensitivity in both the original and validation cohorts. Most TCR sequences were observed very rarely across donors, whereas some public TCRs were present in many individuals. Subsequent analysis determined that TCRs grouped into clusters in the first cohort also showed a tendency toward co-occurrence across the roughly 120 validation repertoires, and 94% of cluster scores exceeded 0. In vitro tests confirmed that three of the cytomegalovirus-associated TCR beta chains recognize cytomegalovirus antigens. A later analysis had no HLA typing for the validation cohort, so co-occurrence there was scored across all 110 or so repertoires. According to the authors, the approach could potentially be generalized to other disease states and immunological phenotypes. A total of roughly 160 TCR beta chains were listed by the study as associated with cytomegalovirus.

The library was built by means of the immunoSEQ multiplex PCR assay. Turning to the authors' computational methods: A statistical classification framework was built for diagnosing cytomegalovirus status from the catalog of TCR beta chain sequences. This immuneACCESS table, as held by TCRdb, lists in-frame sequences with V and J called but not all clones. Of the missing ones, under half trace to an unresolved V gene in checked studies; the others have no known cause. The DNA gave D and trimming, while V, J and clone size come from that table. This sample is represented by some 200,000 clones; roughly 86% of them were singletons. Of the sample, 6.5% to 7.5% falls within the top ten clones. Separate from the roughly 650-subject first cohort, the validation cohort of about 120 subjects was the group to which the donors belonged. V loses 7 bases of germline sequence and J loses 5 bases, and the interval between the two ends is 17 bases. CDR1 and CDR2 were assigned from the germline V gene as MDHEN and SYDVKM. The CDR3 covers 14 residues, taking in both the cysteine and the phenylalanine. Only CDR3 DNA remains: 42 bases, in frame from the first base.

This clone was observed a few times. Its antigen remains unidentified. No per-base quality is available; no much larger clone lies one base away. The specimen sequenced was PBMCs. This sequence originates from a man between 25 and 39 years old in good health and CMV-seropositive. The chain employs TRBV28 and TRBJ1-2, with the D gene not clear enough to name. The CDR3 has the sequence CASTPSGVTYGYTF. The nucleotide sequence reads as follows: TGTGCCAGCACCCCCAGCGGGGTGACTTATGGCTACACCTTC.